This TCR beta chain appears in the sequencing data of a study of T cell responses to AZD1222 COVID-19 vaccine. Study details: Doses given second, at about 4 or about 12 weeks, were pooled.

Repertoires were generated with immunoSEQ multiplex PCR, while TCRdb's copy carries only in-frame clones and drops some. This sample yields about 120,000 clones, of which around 89% are seen a single time; under 6.5% belongs to the top ten. Germline V gene sequence: CDR1 LGHDT, CDR2 YNNKEL (reference sequence). The CDR3 is made up of 15 amino acids. Trimming took off 4 bases at V and 5 bases at J, with 12 bases between the two ends. On this clone itself: No antigen is known for it.

Overall study findings and caveats: Repertoire sampling was restricted to post-peak T cell response timepoints. With two AZD1222 doses given, Spike-specific TCR breadth and depth both rose. Seropositivity was recorded at baseline in only 6 or 7 AZD1222 recipients.

The source of this sequence is an adult in good health. The chain links TRBV3-1 (or the pseudogene TRBV3-2) to TRBJ1-6; D might be TRBD1 (6 bases). This material consisted of peripheral blood, taken on day 0 of AZD1222 vaccination. Here the CDR3 reads CASSPRTVNNSPLHF. DNA of the CDR3: TGTGCCAGCAGCCCTCGGACAGTTAATAATTCACCCCTCCACTTT.